This entry lists 14 T cell receptor beta chains sequenced from one sample in a study of T cell repertoires in cytomegalovirus infection. Each CDR3 protein gets one entry after TCRdb re-called the reads with MiXCR. The sample carries 100,000 or so distinct CDR3 sequences, around a quarter recorded once. The source material was CD8+ T cells from PBMCs. Receptors originate from a human donor in good health (CMV status not recorded). Some clones in this sample may be carry-over from other donors' samples.

The chain employs TRBV6-2 or TRBV6-3 and TRBJ2-1; no definite D call. The CDR3 runs to 15 residues. The ends were cut back, 3 bases at V and 6 bases at J, with 15 bases in the middle. Looked up from germline, CDR1 is MNHEY and CDR2 is SVGEGT. The CDR3 spells CASSYGVSPLNEQFF. Here the CDR3 DNA reads TGTGCCAGCAGTTATGGGGTCTCACCACTCAATGAGCAGTTCTTC.

This clonotype was found a few times. This sequence joins TRBV11-3 and TRBJ2-5; tentative D call: TRBD1 (5 bases). Germline V gene data show CDR1 as SGHNT and CDR2 as YENEEA. The CDR3 runs to 13 residues. V shed 3 bases and J shed 5 bases, with 10 bases lying between them. The CDR3 here is CASSFAGLETQYF. CDR3 nucleotides: TGTGCCAGCAGCTTCGCAGGGTTGGAGACCCAGTACTTC.

This chain uses TRBV6-2 or TRBV6-3 with TRBJ2-7; D ambiguous. Trimming took off 2 bases at V and 0 bases at J, with 14 bases between the two ends. CDR1 and CDR2 from the germline V gene are MNHEY and SVGEGT. CDR3 length: 16 amino acids. CDR3 sequence reads: CASSYGPGLTSYEQYF. The CDR3 region has the DNA TGTGCCAGCAGTTACGGCCCCGGATTAACCTCCTACGAGCAGTACTTC.

This clonotype was recorded many times. The genes are TRBV7-2 and TRBJ1-5, with D hard to call. From germline, CDR1 is SGHTA and CDR2 FQGNSA. There are 13 residues in the CDR3. V was pared by 2 bases and J by 7 bases, with 9 bases between. In DNA, the CDR3 is TGTGCCAGCAGCTTAAAGGGTGGCCAGCCCCAGCATTTT. It specifies CASSLKGGQPQHF.

This clonotype was seen a handful of times. This sequence joins TRBV20-1 and TRBJ2-2; D unclear. V lost 5 bases and J 5 bases, leaving 15 bases between the germline ends. CDR1 DFQATT and CDR2 SNEGSKA come from the germline V gene (reference sequence). This CDR3 comprises 14 residues. The CDR3, as DNA: TGCAGTGCTTTGTTATTGGGCAAGACCGGGGAGCTGTTTTTT. Encoded protein: CSALLLGKTGELFF.

This clonotype has at least ten counts. The chain carries TRBV27 and TRBJ1-5; no firm D call. CDR1 MNHEY and CDR2 SMNVEV come from the germline V gene (reference sequence). V shed 0 bases and J shed 1 base, with 1 base lying between them. The CDR3 runs 13 residues. In nucleotides, the CDR3 is TGTGCCAGCAGTTTATCGAGCAATCAGCCCCAGCATTTT. This sequence encodes CASSLSSNQPQHF.

The rearrangement uses TRBV11-3 and TRBJ2-5; 11 nucleotides align to TRBD1. This CDR3 has 16 residues. The V gene's germline CDR1 is SGHNT and CDR2 YENEEA. J was trimmed by 5 bases and V by 2 bases; bases with no gene match: 7. CDR3 region: CASSLRTGGLGETQYF. The CDR3 DNA sequence: TGTGCCAGCAGCTTACGGACAGGGGGCCTGGGGGAGACCCAGTACTTC. Full variable domain (outside the CDR3, taken from reference TRBV11-3 and TRBJ2-5): EAGVVQSPRYKIIEKKQPVAFWCNPISGHNTLYWYLQNLGQGPELLIRYENEEAVDDSQLPKDRFSAERLKGVDSTLKIQPAELGDSAVYLCASSLRTGGLGETQYFGPGTRLLVL.

In this sample, this clonotype turned up a few times. CDR3 in amino acids: CASSPSDGNQETQYF. The DNA of the CDR3 is TGTGCCAGCTCTCCAAGCGACGGAAACCAAGAGACCCAGTACTTC. This chain joins TRBV14 and TRBJ2-5; no clear D. The CDR3 length is 15 residues. Germline values: CDR1 SGHDN, CDR2 FVKESK. Trimming pared 8 bases from V and 0 bases from J, leaving 16 bases between.

In nucleotides, the CDR3 is TGCGCCAGCAGCCAGATGGGGACTTCGGAGAAACTGTTTTTT. Translation gives CASSQMGTSEKLFF. The V and J genes are TRBV4-3 and TRBJ1-4, with a tentative D call TRBD1 (5 bases). The CDR3 has 14 amino acids. Trimming stripped 3 bases from V and 11 bases from J, with 16 bases between. Germline assignment: CDR1 LGHNA and CDR2 YSLEER.

The chain's CDR3 is CASSQYQGRTGELFF. The CDR3 DNA reads as TGTGCCAGCAGCCAATATCAGGGTCGAACCGGGGAGCTGTTTTTT. The rearrangement uses TRBV14 and TRBJ2-2, with a possible D match to TRBD1 (5 bases). V shed 2 bases and J shed 5 bases, with 12 bases lying between them. Germline loops: CDR1 SGHDN, CDR2 FVKESK. This CDR3 has 15 residues.

The genes are TRBV11-2 and TRBJ2-7; the match to TRBD2 covers 8 bases. The trim removed 2 bases at V and 3 bases at J, leaving 3 bases unmatched. CDR1 is SGHAT and CDR2 is FQNNGV in the germline V gene. This CDR3 has 14 residues. The DNA for the CDR3 is TGTGCCAGCAGCTTATACCTAGCGGGCTACGAGCAGTACTTC. Its protein product is CASSLYLAGYEQYF.

The chain has TRBV19 and TRBJ2-3; D may be TRBD2 (6 bases). CDR1 is LNHDA and CDR2 is SQIVND in the germline V gene (reference sequence). The V end was cut by 4 bases, the J end by 10 bases, with 12 bases between. There are 12 residues in the CDR3. CDR3 sequence reads: CASSSGEYAQYF. The DNA of the CDR3 is TGTGCCAGTAGTAGCGGGGAATACGCGCAGTATTTT.

Many counts were recorded for this clonotype. V is TRBV7-2 and J is TRBJ2-5; D call uncertain. Trimming removed 1 base from V and 5 bases from J, with 17 bases in between. CDR1 and CDR2 from the germline V gene are SGHTA and FQGNSA. The CDR3 consists of 16 residues. CDR3 protein: CASSLEVARSMETQYF. CDR3 nucleotides: TGTGCCAGCAGCTTAGAGGTGGCTCGATCGATGGAGACCCAGTACTTC. The full variable domain, rest sourced from reference TRBV7-2 and TRBJ2-5, is GAGVSQSPSNKVTEKGKDVELRCDPISGHTALYWYRQSLGQGLEFLIYFQGNSAPDKSGLPSDRFSAERTGGSVSTLTIQRTQQEDSAVYLCASSLEVARSMETQYFGPGTRLLVL.

The V call is TRBV7-9, the J call TRBJ2-7, with D possibly TRBD2 on 6 matching bases. V shed 5 bases and J shed 0 bases, with 14 bases lying between them. The CDR3 has 15 residues. Germline values: CDR1 SEHNR, CDR2 FQNEAQ (reference sequence). The CDR3 bases are TGTGCCAGCAGCCCCCGGGACGGGAGCTCCTACGAGCAGTACTTC. This sequence encodes CASSPRDGSSYEQYF.